The 24 T cell receptor beta chains below were found in one sample sequenced in a study of CD8+ T cells in alopecia areata. Investigators isolated RNA and reverse transcribed it into cDNA to act as the sequencing template. The table came from immunoSEQ multiplex PCR; TCRdb's copy has only in-frame clones and leaves some out. The table lists 120,000 or so clones, approximately 38% of them singletons, with 3% to 3.5% in the top ten. Material: CD4+ T cells sorted from blood. The receptors were sampled from a human donor with alopecia areata.

The rearrangement joins TRBV4-2 to TRBJ2-3, with no clear D. The CDR3 spans 13 residues. CDR1 LGHNA and CDR2 YNFKEQ come from the germline V gene. V lost 0 bases and J 7 bases, leaving 8 bases between the germline ends. The CDR3 spells CASSQEELNTQYF. CDR3 in DNA: TGTGCCAGCAGCCAAGAGGAGCTGAATACGCAGTATTTT.

The chain couples TRBV29-1 to TRBJ1-1; D not certain. The CDR3 runs 11 residues. The V gene lost 7 bases and the J gene lost 2 bases, with 8 bases spanning the gap. Per the germline V gene, CDR1 is SQVTM and CDR2 is ANQGSEA. CDR3 sequence: CSGQVNTEAFF. The CDR3 nucleotides are TGCAGCGGGCAGGTCAACACTGAAGCTTTCTTT.

This clone has more than one count but fewer than ten. V gene TRBV29-1 combines with J gene TRBJ2-7; no clear D gene. Per the germline V gene, CDR1 is SQVTM and CDR2 is ANQGSEA. Trimming left V 6 bases short and J 4 bases short, with 10 bases between. The CDR3 totals 11 residues. The CDR3 is CSVAGRYEQYF. The CDR3 bases are TGCAGCGTGGCCGGACGGTACGAGCAGTACTTC.

The chain couples TRBV6-6 to TRBJ2-7, with D maybe TRBD2 (6 bases). The CDR3 has 14 residues. In germline, CDR1 is MNHNY, CDR2 SVGAGI (reference sequence). V was cut by 6 bases and J by 10 bases, with 22 bases left in between. CDR3 in DNA: TGTGCCAGCAGGACGGGGGTCACAAGCCTCGACCAGTACTTC. It translates to CASRTGVTSLDQYF.

The chain links TRBV18 to TRBJ2-3, with unresolved D. From germline, CDR1 is KGHSH and CDR2 LQKENI. Trimming removed 5 bases from V and 2 bases from J, with 8 bases in between. CDR3 length equals 13 residues. CDR3 loop: CASSDGYTDTQYF. CDR3 nucleotides: TGTGCCAGCTCAGACGGCTACACAGATACGCAGTATTTT. The full variable domain, with the rest looked up from reference TRBV18 and TRBJ2-3, is NAGVMQNPRHLVRRRGQEARLRCSPMKGHSHVYWYRQLPEEGLKFMVYLQKENIIDESGMPKERFSAEFPKEGPSILRIQQVVRGDSAAYFCASSDGYTDTQYFGPGTRLTVL.

The V and J genes are TRBV4-3 and TRBJ2-1, with TRBD2 identical over 13 bases. Germline V lookup: CDR1 LGHNA, CDR2 YSLEER. Losses at the gene ends were 3 bases for V and 9 bases for J; bases not matched to a gene: 8. This CDR3 is 16 amino acids long. The CDR3: CASSQETSGGACEQFF. The DNA for the CDR3 is TGCGCCAGCAGCCAGGAAACTAGCGGGGGGGCGTGTGAGCAGTTCTTC.

For the CDR3, the DNA is TGTGCCAGCAGTTCCGGGACAGGGGAGGGCGAGCAGTACTTC. Its protein product is CASSSGTGEGEQYF. The rearrangement joins TRBV6-5 to TRBJ2-7, with 10 positions matching TRBD1. V trimming: 4 bases; J trimming: 6 bases; junction bases outside the gene matches: 6. The CDR3 has 14 amino acids. Germline V lookup: CDR1 MNHEY, CDR2 SVGAGI.

This sequence joins TRBV6-5 and TRBJ1-2; D is perhaps TRBD1 (5 bases). V lost 0 bases and J lost 6, with 17 bases in between. The CDR3 is 16 residues long. CDR1 and CDR2 from the germline V gene are MNHEY and SVGAGI. CDR3 amino acids: CASSYSTASGLHGYTF. The CDR3 DNA reads as TGTGCCAGCAGTTACTCGACAGCTTCCGGTCTGCATGGCTACACCTTC.

This clone was observed a handful of times. The rearrangement uses TRBV5-1 and TRBJ2-4; the D is unclear. The germline CDR1 and CDR2 sequences are SGHRS and YFSETQ. V was shortened by 7 bases and J by 0 bases, with 5 bases between the two germline ends. CDR3 length equals 12 residues. The CDR3 protein is CASLLAKNIQYF. CDR3 DNA sequence: TGCGCCAGCCTTCTAGCCAAAAACATTCAGTACTTC.

The chain combines TRBV11-3 with TRBJ2-7; 9 bases align to TRBD1. Germline assignment: CDR1 SGHNT and CDR2 YENEEA. The CDR3 runs 16 residues. The trim removed 6 bases at V and 7 bases at J, leaving 16 bases unmatched. The CDR3 reads CASSQHSGTGSEEQYF. DNA for the CDR3: TGTGCCAGCAGTCAACACTCCGGGACAGGGTCTGAAGAGCAGTACTTC.

The rearrangement links TRBV5-1 to TRBJ1-1, with TRBD1 identical over 7 bases. The CDR3 is 15 residues long. In germline, CDR1 is SGHRS, CDR2 YFSETQ. The J segment lost 5 bases and the V segment lost 5 bases, leaving 12 bases of the junction unmatched. CDR3 nucleotide sequence: TGCGCCAGCAGACCGGTCCCGCAGGGGGAGACTGAAGCTTTCTTT. Protein product: CASRPVPQGETEAFF.

The V and J genes are TRBV4-3 and TRBJ2-1; no reliable D call. Trimming shortened V by 1 base and J by 7 bases, and 8 bases separated the two germline ends. Germline V CDR1 and CDR2: LGHNA, YSLEER. The CDR3 runs to 13 residues. In DNA, the CDR3 is TGCGCCAGCAGCCAAGGGCTATCGAATGAGCAGTTCTTC. Its protein is CASSQGLSNEQFF.

The chain combines TRBV30 with TRBJ1-3; a possible D gene is TRBD1 (5 bases). This CDR3 is 14 amino acids long. The V end was cut by 3 bases, the J end by 3 bases, with 12 bases between. Germline V CDR1 and CDR2: GTSNPN, SVGIG (reference sequence). The CDR3 is CAWSGGLGGNTIYF. CDR3 in DNA: TGTGCCTGGAGCGGGGGGTTGGGTGGAAACACCATATATTTT.

On this clone itself: Other DNA sequences in the same sample also yield this CDR3. The CDR3 region has the DNA TGCGCCAGCAGGGGTCAAGAGACCCAGTACTTC. This sequence encodes CASRGQETQYF. J is TRBJ2-5 and V is TRBV5-1; D gene unclear. V was clipped by 5 bases and J by 2 bases, with 4 bases between them. The length of the CDR3 is 11 residues. In germline, CDR1 is SGHRS, CDR2 YFSETQ. Based on the CDR3 plus reference TRBV5-1 and TRBJ2-5, the full variable domain is KAGVTQTPRYLIKTRGQQVTLSCSPISGHRSVSWYQQTPGQGLQFLFEYFSETQRNKGNFPGRFSGRQFSNSRSEMNVSTLELGDSALYLCASRGQETQYFGPGTRLLVL.

The table lists this clone with a few counts. V usage is TRBV18 and J usage is TRBJ2-2; D unclear. The CDR3 sequence is 14 residues long. Trimming took 1 base from V and 6 from J, leaving 9 bases between them. Germline lookup yields CDR1 KGHSH and CDR2 LQKENI. The DNA for the CDR3 is TGTGCCAGCTCACCACGACTGGAAGCCGGGGAGCTGTTTTTT. This gives the protein CASSPRLEAGELFF.

The chain is built from TRBV30 and TRBJ2-7; 10 bases agree with TRBD2. The CDR3 is made up of 15 amino acids. Germline CDR1 and CDR2: GTSNPN and SVGIG (reference sequence). Unmatched junction bases numbered 14, after V lost 5 bases and J lost 7 bases. This chain's CDR3 is CAWGPLLAGVGEQYF. The CDR3, as DNA: TGTGCCTGGGGCCCCCTTCTAGCGGGAGTGGGTGAGCAGTACTTC. The full variable domain, rest sourced from reference TRBV30 and TRBJ2-7, is SQTIHQWPATLVQPVGSPLSLECTVEGTSNPNLYWYRQAAGRGLQLLFYSVGIGQISSEVPQNLSASRPQDRQFILSSKKLLLSDSGFYLCAWGPLLAGVGEQYFGPGTRLTVT.

The chain is built from TRBV6-6 and TRBJ1-3; D call uncertain. Germline values: CDR1 MNHNY, CDR2 SVGAGI (reference sequence). This CDR3 contains 16 residues. V was shortened by 0 bases and J by 6 bases, with 15 bases between the two germline ends. The CDR3 sequence is CASSYSADGLPNTIYF. In DNA form, the CDR3 reads TGTGCCAGCAGTTACTCCGCTGACGGGCTGCCAAACACCATATATTTT.

The J gene is TRBJ2-2, the V gene TRBV7-2, with a weak D call TRBD2 (5 bases). The ends were cut back, 5 bases at V and 4 bases at J, with 11 bases in the middle. This CDR3 has 14 residues. CDR1 and CDR2 from the germline V gene are SGHTA and FQGNSA. CDR3 coding DNA: TGTGCCAGCAGCCAGTTGAGGGCCACCGGGGAGCTGTTTTTT. Amino acid sequence: CASSQLRATGELFF.

V gene TRBV30 combines with J gene TRBJ1-2, with a weak D call TRBD1 (5 bases). V was shortened by 2 bases and J by 8 bases, with 12 bases between the two germline ends. CDR1 GTSNPN and CDR2 SVGIG come from the germline V gene (reference sequence). The CDR3 has 12 residues. The CDR3 DNA sequence: TGTGCCTGGAGTCCTGGGACCCCCGGCTACACCTTC. It encodes CAWSPGTPGYTF. The variable domain in full, completed from reference TRBV30 and TRBJ1-2, reads SQTIHQWPATLVQPVGSPLSLECTVEGTSNPNLYWYRQAAGRGLQLLFYSVGIGQISSEVPQNLSASRPQDRQFILSSKKLLLSDSGFYLCAWSPGTPGYTFGSGTRLTVV.

The chain has TRBV11-1 and TRBJ2-7; 7 nucleotides align to TRBD1. The V segment lost 4 bases and the J segment 1 base; nucleotides outside the gene matches: 7. The CDR3 consists of 15 residues. Germline V CDR1 and CDR2: SGHAT, FQDESV (reference sequence). In DNA, the CDR3 is TGTGCCAGCAGCTCCGACAGGGTGGTATCCTACGAGCAGTACTTC. Translating gives CASSSDRVVSYEQYF.

The chain carries TRBV7-8 and TRBJ2-4, with D perhaps matching TRBD1 (5 bases). CDR1 and CDR2 (germline): SGHVS, FQNEAQ. Trimming removed 3 bases from V and 4 bases from J, with 13 bases in between. CDR3 length: 15 residues. CDR3 sequence (DNA): TGTGCCAGCAGCTTTCAAAGGGGCGCGAAAAACATTCAGTACTTC. As protein: CASSFQRGAKNIQYF.

V gene TRBV5-1 combines with J gene TRBJ2-7, with 7 bases aligning to TRBD1. CDR3 length: 15 residues. With V trimmed by 0 bases and J by 2 bases, 5 bases remained unmatched. In germline, CDR1 is SGHRS, CDR2 YFSETQ. CDR3 in amino acids: CASSLAGTATYEQYF. The CDR3 nucleotides are TGCGCCAGCAGCTTGGCCGGGACAGCCACCTACGAGCAGTACTTC.

The chain is built from TRBV7-2 and TRBJ2-7; D is unclear. The CDR3 loop spans 15 amino acids. Germline V lookup: CDR1 SGHTA, CDR2 FQGNSA. Trimming removed 7 bases at V and 2 bases at J, with 18 bases between. The CDR3 here is CASNPSRLVTYEQYF. CDR3 DNA sequence: TGTGCCAGCAACCCGAGCAGACTGGTTACCTACGAGCAGTACTTC.

The rearrangement uses TRBV20-1 and TRBJ1-2; D gene unclear. The CDR3 loop spans 10 amino acids. V gave up 7 bases and J gave up 4 bases, with 7 bases separating them. Germline V gene sequence: CDR1 DFQATT, CDR2 SNEGSKA (reference sequence). CDR3 in amino acids: CSGAGYGYTF. The CDR3 nucleotides read TGCAGTGGGGCAGGCTATGGCTACACCTTC.